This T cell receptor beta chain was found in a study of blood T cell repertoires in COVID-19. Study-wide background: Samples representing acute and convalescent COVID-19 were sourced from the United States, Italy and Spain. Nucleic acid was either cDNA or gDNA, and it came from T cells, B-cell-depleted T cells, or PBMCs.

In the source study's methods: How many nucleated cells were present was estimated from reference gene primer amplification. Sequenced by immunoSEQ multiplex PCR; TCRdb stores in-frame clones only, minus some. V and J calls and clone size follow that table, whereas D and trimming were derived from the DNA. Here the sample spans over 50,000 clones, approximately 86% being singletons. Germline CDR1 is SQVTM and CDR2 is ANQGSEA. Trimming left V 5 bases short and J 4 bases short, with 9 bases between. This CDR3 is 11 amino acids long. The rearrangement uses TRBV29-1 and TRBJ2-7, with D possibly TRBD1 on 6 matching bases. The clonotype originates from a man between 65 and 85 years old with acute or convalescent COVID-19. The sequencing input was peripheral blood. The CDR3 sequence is CSVWQGYEQYF. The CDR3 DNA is TGCAGCGTTTGGCAGGGGTACGAGCAGTACTTC.